The clone carrying this TCR beta chain was counted between two and nine times. The record originates from a study of regulatory T cells in long-lasting Graves disease. Study-wide context: Duration of antithyroid drug therapy among newly diagnosed Graves' patients was under 3 months.

Regarding time point: newly diagnosed GD, antithyroid drugs for less than 3 months. RNA extracted from PBMCs served as the sequencing template. In building TCR beta libraries, iRepertoire HTBI primers were used together with Arm-PCR of CDR3 regions. Each CDR3 protein gets one entry after TCRdb re-called the multiplex PCR reads with MiXCR. The table includes approximately 470,000 distinct CDR3 sequences, about a sixth detected once. From germline, CDR1 is MNHNS and CDR2 SASEGT. V lost 2 bases and J lost 9, with 5 bases in between. CDR3 length: 11 amino acids. These records were also assigned to another study, of T cells in Graves' hyperthyroidism and ophthalmopathy. That source reports: The primer set for the first-round RT-PCR of the TCR CDR3 was HTBI.

The sequencing used peripheral blood mononuclear cells (PBMCs), collected at new diagnosis, from a patient treated with antithyroid drugs. This rearrangement joins TRBV6-1 to TRBJ2-1, with no clear D. The receptor was isolated from a man aged 35-49 years with Graves disease. In DNA, the CDR3 is TGTGCCAGCAGTGAACGGTTTGAGCAGTTCTTC. As protein: CASSERFEQFF.